One and the same sample provided the 5 T cell receptor beta chains below, sequenced in a study of spatial heterogeneity in lung cancer. Study-level results: One measure, the expanded intratumoral alpha and beta TCR count, tracked tumor mutation counts.

Indicated time point: sample taken at primary tumor resection. Their target antigens are unknown. MiXCR, run by TCRdb on the 5' RACE reads, gives a single entry per CDR3 protein. The sample yields around 13,000 distinct CDR3 sequences, roughly 7.2% seen once. The material sequenced was lung tumor tissue, taken at surgery. These receptors were obtained from a female donor with early-stage non-small cell lung cancer.

This clonotype was found a few times. A much larger clone lies a single base off, so this may be a read error. The gene calls are TRBV5-6 and TRBJ2-6; no clear D. This CDR3 is 17 amino acids long. Per germline, CDR1 SGHDT and CDR2 YYEEEE. CDR3 residues: CVSSLGVGRSGANVLTF. DNA of the CDR3: TGTGTCAGCAGCTTGGGCGTCGGCCGCTCTGGGGCCAACGTCCTGACTTTC. Complete variable domain (other parts from reference TRBV5-6 and TRBJ2-6): DAGVTQSPTHLIKTRGQQVTLRCSPKSGHDTVSWYQQALGQGPQFIFQYYEEEERQRGNFPDRFSGHQFPNYSSELNVNALLLGDSALYLCVSSLGVGRSGANVLTFGAGSRLTVL.

Judged by abundance, this clonotype is medium-sized (0.01 to 0.1%). The V call is TRBV29-1, the J call TRBJ1-2, with TRBD1 identical over 8 bases. This CDR3 spans 13 amino acids. Per the germline V gene, CDR1 is SQVTM and CDR2 is ANQGSEA. V lost 7 bases and J lost 1; bases outside the gene matches: 5. The CDR3 DNA reads as TGCAGCGACTCGACAGGGGATAACTATGGCTACACCTTC. It is translated as CSDSTGDNYGYTF.

This clonotype has only a few counts. This sequence joins TRBV7-8 and TRBJ1-1, with D possibly TRBD1 on 5 matching bases. The CDR3 covers 15 residues. Germline CDR1 is SGHVS and CDR2 is FQNEAQ. Trimming removed 5 bases at V and 0 bases at J, with 13 bases between. The CDR3 sequence is CASSLFGGMNTEAFF. The CDR3 nucleotides read TGTGCCAGCAGCCTCTTTGGGGGGATGAACACTGAAGCTTTCTTT.

This clonotype was observed once. This chain uses TRBV11-2 with TRBJ2-1, with 9 nucleotides matching TRBD1. With 8 bases clipped from V and 9 bases from J, the junction kept 11 bases outside the gene matches. Germline V gene data show CDR1 as SGHAT and CDR2 as FQNNGV. This CDR3 comprises 14 residues. CDR3 sequence reads: CASLGTGTLAEQFF. CDR3 coding DNA: TGTGCCAGCCTGGGGACAGGGACTCTCGCTGAGCAGTTCTTC.

In this sample, this clonotype turned up many times. CDR3 sequence (DNA): TGTGCCAGCCAACGGGGGGATCAGCCCCAGCATTTT. It codes for CASQRGDQPQHF. V and J are TRBV6-2 or TRBV6-3 and TRBJ1-5, with a possible D match to TRBD1 (5 bases). CDR1 MNHEY and CDR2 SVGEGT come from the germline V gene. V was cut by 8 bases and J by 5 bases, with 10 bases left in between. This CDR3 is 12 amino acids long.